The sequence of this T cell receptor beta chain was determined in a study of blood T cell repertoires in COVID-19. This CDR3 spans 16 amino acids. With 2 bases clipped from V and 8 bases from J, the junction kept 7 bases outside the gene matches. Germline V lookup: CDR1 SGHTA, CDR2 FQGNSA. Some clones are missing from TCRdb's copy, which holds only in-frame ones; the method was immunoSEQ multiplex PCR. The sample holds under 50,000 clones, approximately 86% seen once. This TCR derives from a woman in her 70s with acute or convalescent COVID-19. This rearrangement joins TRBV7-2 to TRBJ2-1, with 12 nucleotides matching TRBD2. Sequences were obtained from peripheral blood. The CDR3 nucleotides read TGTGCCAGCAGCTTACTAGCGGGAGGGGGGTTGGATGAGCAGTTCTTC. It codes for CASSLLAGGGLDEQFF.